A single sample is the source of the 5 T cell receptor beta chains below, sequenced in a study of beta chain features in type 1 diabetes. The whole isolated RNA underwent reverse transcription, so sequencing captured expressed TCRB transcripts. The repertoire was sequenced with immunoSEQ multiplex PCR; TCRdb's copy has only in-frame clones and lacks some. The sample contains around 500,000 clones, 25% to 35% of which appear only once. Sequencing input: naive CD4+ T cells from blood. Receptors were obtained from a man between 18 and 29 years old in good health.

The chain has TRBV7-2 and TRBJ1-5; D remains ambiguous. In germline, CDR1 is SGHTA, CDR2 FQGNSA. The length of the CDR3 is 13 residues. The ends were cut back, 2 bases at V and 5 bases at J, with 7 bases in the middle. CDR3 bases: TGTGCCAGCAGCTTAAGGGTGCATCAGCCCCAGCATTTT. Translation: CASSLRVHQPQHF.

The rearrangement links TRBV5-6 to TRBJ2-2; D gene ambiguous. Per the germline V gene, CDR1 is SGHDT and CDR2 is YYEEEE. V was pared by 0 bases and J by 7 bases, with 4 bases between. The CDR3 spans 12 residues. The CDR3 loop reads CASSLDSGELFF. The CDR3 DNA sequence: TGTGCCAGCAGCTTGGACAGCGGGGAGCTGTTTTTT.

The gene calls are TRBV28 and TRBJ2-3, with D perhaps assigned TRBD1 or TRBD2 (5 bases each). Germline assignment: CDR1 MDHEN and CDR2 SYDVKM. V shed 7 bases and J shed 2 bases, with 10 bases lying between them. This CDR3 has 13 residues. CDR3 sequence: CASTGTLTDTQYF. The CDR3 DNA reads TGTGCCAGCACCGGGACCCTCACAGATACGCAGTATTTT.

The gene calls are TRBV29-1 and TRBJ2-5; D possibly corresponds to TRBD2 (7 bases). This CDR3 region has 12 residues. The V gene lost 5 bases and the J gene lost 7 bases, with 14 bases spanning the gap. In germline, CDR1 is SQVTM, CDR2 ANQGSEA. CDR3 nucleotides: TGCAGCGTTTGGAGGGGGGGGTGGACCCAGTACTTC. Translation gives CSVWRGGWTQYF.

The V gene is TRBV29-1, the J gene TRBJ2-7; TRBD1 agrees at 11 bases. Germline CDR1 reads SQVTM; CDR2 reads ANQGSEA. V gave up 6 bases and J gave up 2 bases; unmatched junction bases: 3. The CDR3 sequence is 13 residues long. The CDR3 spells CSVQGQGAYEQYF. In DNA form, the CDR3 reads TGCAGCGTACAGGGACAGGGGGCCTACGAGCAGTACTTC.